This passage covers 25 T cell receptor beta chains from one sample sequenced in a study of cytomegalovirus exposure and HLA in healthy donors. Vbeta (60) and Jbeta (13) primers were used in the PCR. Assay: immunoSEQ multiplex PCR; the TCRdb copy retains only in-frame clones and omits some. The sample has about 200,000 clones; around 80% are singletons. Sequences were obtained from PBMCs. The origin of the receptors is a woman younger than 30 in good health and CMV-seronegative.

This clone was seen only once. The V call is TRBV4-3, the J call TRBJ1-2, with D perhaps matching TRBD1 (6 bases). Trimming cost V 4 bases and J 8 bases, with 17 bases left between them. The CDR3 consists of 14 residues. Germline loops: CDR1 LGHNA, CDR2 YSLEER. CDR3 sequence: CASSRSRTAGGYTF. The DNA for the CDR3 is TGCGCCAGCAGCCGGTCCAGGACAGCGGGAGGCTACACCTTC.

The CDR3 coding sequence is TGTGCCAGCAGTACCTACAGGGGTTTCTATGGCTACACCTTC. Translated: CASSTYRGFYGYTF. The V gene is TRBV28, the J gene TRBJ1-2; 7 bases line up with TRBD1. With V trimmed by 5 bases and J by 4 bases, 7 bases remained unmatched. CDR3 size: 14 residues. CDR1 MDHEN and CDR2 SYDVKM come from the germline V gene.

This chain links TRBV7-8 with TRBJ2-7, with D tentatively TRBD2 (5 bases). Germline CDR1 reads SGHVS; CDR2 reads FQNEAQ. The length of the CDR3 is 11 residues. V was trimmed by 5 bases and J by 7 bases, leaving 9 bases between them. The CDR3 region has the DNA TGTGCCAGCAGCCCCGGGGTTGAGCAGTACTTC. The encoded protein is CASSPGVEQYF.

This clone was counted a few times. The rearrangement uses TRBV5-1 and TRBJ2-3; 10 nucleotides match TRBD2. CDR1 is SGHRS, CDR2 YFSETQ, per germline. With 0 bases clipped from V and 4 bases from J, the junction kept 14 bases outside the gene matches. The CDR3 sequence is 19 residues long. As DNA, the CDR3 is TGCGCCAGCAGCTTGGGGACCGGGACTAGCGCCGTGCGGTCAGATACGCAGTATTTT. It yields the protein CASSLGTGTSAVRSDTQYF.

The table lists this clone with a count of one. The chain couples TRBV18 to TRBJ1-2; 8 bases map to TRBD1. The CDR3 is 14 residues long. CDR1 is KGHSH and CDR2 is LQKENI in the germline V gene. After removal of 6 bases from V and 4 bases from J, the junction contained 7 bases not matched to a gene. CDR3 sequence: CASSPDRVGYGYTF. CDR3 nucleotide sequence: TGTGCCAGCTCCCCGGACAGGGTGGGCTATGGCTACACCTTC.

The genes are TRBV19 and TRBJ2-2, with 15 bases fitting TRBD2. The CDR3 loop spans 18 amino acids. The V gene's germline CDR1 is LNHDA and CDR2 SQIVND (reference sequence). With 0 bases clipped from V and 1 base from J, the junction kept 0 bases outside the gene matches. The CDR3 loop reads CASSIEGLAGGNTGELFF. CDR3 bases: TGTGCCAGTAGTATAGAGGGACTAGCGGGAGGGAACACCGGGGAGCTGTTTTTT.

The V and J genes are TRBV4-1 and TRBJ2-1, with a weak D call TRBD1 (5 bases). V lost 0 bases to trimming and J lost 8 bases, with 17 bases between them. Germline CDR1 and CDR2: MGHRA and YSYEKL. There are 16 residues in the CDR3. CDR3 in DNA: TGCGCCAGCAGCCAAGAGGGGTGGGCAGGGATCCATGAGCAGTTCTTC. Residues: CASSQEGWAGIHEQFF.

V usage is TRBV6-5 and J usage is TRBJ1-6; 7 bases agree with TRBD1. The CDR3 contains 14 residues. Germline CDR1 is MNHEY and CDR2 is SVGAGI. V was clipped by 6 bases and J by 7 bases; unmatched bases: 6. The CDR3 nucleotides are TGTGCCAGCAGATACCGGGACAGAAATTCACCCCTCCACTTT. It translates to CASRYRDRNSPLHF.

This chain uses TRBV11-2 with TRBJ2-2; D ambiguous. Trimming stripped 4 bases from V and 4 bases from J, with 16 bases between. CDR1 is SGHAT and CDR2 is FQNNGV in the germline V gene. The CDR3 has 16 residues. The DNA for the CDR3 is TGTGCCAGCAGCTCCCAAGGTCAGGTGCGCACCGGGGAGCTGTTTTTT. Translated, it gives CASSSQGQVRTGELFF.

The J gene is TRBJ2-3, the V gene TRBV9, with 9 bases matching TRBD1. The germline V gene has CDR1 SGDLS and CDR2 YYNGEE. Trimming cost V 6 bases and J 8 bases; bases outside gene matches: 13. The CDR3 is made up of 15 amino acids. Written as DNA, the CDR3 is TGTGCCAGCACCAACGATGGGACAGGGTTTGGTACGCAGTATTTT. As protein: CASTNDGTGFGTQYF.

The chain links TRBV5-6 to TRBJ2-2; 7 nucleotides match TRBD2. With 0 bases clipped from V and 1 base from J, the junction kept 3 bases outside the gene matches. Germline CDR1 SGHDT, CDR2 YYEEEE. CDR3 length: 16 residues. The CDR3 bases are TGTGCCAGCAGCTTGGCGGGGGGACGGAACACCGGGGAGCTGTTTTTT. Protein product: CASSLAGGRNTGELFF.

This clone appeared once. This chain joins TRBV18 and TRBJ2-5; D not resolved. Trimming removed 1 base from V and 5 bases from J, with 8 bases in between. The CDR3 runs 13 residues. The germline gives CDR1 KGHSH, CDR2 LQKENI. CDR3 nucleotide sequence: TGTGCCAGCTCACCACGAGATCGGGAGACCCAGTACTTC. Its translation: CASSPRDRETQYF.

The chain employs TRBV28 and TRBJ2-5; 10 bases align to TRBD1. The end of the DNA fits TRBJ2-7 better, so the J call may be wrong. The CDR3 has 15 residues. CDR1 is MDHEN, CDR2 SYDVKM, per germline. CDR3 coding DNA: TGTGCCAGCAGCAACTCCGGGACAGGGGATTACGAGCAGTACTTC. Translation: CASSNSGTGDYEQYF.

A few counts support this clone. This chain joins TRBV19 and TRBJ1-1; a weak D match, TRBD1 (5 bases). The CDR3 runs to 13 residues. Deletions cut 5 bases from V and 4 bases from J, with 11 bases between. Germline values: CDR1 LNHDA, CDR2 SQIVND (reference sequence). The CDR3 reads CASSPRGSTEAFF. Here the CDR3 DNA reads TGTGCCAGTAGTCCCCGGGGGAGCACTGAAGCTTTCTTT.

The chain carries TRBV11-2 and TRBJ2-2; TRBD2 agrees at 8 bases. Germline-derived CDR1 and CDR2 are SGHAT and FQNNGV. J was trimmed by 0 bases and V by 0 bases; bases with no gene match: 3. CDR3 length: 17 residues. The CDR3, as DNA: TGTGCCAGCAGCTTAGAACTAGCGGTAGCGAACACCGGGGAGCTGTTTTTT. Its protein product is CASSLELAVANTGELFF.

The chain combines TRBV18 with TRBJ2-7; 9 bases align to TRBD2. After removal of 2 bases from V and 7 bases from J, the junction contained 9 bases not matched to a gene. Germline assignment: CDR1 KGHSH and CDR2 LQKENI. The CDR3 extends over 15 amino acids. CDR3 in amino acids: CASSPRAGGVGEQYV. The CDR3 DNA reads TGTGCCAGCTCACCAAGAGCGGGAGGAGTTGGAGAGCAGTACGTC.

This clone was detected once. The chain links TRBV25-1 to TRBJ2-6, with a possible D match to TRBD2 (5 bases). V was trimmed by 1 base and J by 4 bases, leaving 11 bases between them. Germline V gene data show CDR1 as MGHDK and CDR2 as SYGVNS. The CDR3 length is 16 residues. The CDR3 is CASSELEAAGANVLTF. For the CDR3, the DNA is TGTGCCAGCAGTGAATTGGAGGCCGCAGGGGCCAACGTCCTGACTTTC.

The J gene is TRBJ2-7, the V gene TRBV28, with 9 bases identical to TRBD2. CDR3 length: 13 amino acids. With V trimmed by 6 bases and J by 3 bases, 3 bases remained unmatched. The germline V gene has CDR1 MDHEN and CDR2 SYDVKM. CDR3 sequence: CASSAGGGYEQYV. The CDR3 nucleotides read TGTGCCAGCAGCGCGGGGGGGGGCTACGAGCAGTACGTC.

CDR3 in amino acids: CASIKSGRPSLSTDTQYF. Written as DNA, the CDR3 is TGTGCCAGCATCAAAAGCGGGAGGCCCTCACTTAGCACAGATACGCAGTATTTT. The rearrangement joins TRBV7-2 to TRBJ2-3; 9 bases are a match to TRBD2. V dropped 7 bases and J dropped 0; count of bases not matched to a gene: 14. From germline, CDR1 is SGHTA and CDR2 FQGNSA. This CDR3 region has 18 residues.

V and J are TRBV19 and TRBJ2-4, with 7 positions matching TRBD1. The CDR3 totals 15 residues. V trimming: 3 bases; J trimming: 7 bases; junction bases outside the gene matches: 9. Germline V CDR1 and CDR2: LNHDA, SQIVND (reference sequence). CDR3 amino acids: CASSISPGTANIQYF. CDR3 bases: TGTGCCAGTAGTATTTCGCCCGGGACAGCCAACATTCAGTACTTC.

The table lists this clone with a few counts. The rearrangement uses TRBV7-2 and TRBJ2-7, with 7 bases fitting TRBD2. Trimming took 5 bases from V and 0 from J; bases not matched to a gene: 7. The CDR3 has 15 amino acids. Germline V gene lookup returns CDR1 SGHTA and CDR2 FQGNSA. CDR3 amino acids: CASSPKRDRSYEQYF. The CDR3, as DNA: TGTGCCAGCAGCCCAAAGCGGGACCGCTCCTACGAGCAGTACTTC.

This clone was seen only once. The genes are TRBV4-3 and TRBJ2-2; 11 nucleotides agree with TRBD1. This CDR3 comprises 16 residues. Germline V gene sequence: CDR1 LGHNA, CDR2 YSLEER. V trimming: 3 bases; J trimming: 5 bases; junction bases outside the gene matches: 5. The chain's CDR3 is CASSQDRGLGTGELFF. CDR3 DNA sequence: TGCGCCAGCAGCCAGGACAGGGGGCTCGGAACCGGGGAGCTGTTTTTT.

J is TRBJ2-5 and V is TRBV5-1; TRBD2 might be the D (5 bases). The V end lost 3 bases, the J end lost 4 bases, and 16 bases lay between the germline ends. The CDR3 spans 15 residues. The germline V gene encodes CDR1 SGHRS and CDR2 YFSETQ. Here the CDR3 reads CASSSGLQLPETQYF. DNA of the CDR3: TGCGCCAGCAGCTCCGGACTCCAATTGCCAGAGACCCAGTACTTC. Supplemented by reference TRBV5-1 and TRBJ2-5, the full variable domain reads KAGVTQTPRYLIKTRGQQVTLSCSPISGHRSVSWYQQTPGQGLQFLFEYFSETQRNKGNFPGRFSGRQFSNSRSEMNVSTLELGDSALYLCASSSGLQLPETQYFGPGTRLLVL.

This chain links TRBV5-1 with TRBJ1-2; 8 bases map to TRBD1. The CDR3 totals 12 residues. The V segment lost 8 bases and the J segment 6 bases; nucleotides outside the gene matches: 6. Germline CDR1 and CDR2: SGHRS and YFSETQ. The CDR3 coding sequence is TGCGCCAGTACCGGGACAGGCGATGGCTACACCTTC. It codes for CASTGTGDGYTF.

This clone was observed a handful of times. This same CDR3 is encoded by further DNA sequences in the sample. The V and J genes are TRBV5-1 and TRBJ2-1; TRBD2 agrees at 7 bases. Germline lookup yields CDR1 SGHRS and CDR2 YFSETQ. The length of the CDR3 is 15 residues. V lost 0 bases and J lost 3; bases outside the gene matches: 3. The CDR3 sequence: CASSLGLAVYNEQFF. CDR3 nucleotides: TGCGCCAGCAGCTTGGGGCTAGCGGTCTACAATGAGCAGTTCTTC. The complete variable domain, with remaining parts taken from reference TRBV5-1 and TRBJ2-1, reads KAGVTQTPRYLIKTRGQQVTLSCSPISGHRSVSWYQQTPGQGLQFLFEYFSETQRNKGNFPGRFSGRQFSNSRSEMNVSTLELGDSALYLCASSLGLAVYNEQFFGPGTRLTVL.